Listed below are T cell receptor beta chains from one sample, sequenced in a study of T cell responses to AZD1222 COVID-19 vaccine. Produced via immunoSEQ multiplex PCR; TCRdb's table is partial and in-frame only. The table has approximately 110,000 clones, 80% to 95% seen once. The sample was peripheral blood, taken on day 0 of AZD1222 vaccination. These receptor sequences come from an adult in good health. CDR3s include the opening cysteine and the closing phenylalanine or tryptophan.

J gene | V gene | CDR3 protein
TRBJ1-6 | TRBV10-1 | CASSETVAESVSYNSPLHF
TRBJ1-1 | TRBV7-6 | CASSHGQANTEAFF
TRBJ1-1 | TRBV7-9 | CAAFQQGYGETEAFF
TRBJ1-3 | TRBV27 | CASSLVAGNTIYF
TRBJ1-2 | TRBV18 | CASSLYGAESAYGYTF
TRBJ2-7 | TRBV5-6 | CASSWGASGAYEQYF
TRBJ1-3 | TRBV7-2 | CASSRDGFSGNTIYF
TRBJ1-5 | TRBV5-5 | CASSWGQTNSNQPQHF
TRBJ2-5 | TRBV7-6 | CASSLNRGETQYF
TRBJ1-1 | TRBV19 | CASTRGGRTEAFF
TRBJ1-4 | TRBV4-2 | CASSPKTTNEKLFF
TRBJ1-5 | TRBV30 | CAWSRAGMSNQPQHF
TRBJ2-5 | TRBV15 | CATSRDDWLAGAIQVQETQYF
TRBJ2-3 | TRBV19 | CASSIGGDSPDTQYF
TRBJ2-5 | TRBV27 | CASSPQGGETQYF
TRBJ1-4 | TRBV29-1 | CSVEGSNEKLFF
TRBJ1-2 | TRBV30 | CAWHRAEGYGYTF
TRBJ2-4 | TRBV15 | CATSRERNIQYF
TRBJ2-5 | TRBV9 | CASSVGASGGLQETQYF
TRBJ2-7 | TRBV5-6 | CASSRQSYEQYF
TRBJ1-5 | TRBV7-2 | CASSLDRTQPQHF
TRBJ1-6 | TRBV28 | CASSFLLPGSPLHF
TRBJ2-7 | TRBV10-3 | CAISESMGDEQYF
TRBJ2-6 | TRBV5-1 | CASKDSSSSGANVLTF
TRBJ2-3 | TRBV7-3 | CASSLGSVDTQYF
TRBJ1-1 | TRBV27 | CASSSPRVREAFF
TRBJ2-3 | TRBV11-3 | CASSYGTASTDTQYF
TRBJ1-1 | TRBV6-6 | CASSYDGTEAFF
TRBJ1-2 | TRBV19 | CASSIAGGIGYGYTF
TRBJ2-3 | TRBV7-9 | CASSLPQAADTQYF
TRBJ1-2 | TRBV18 | CASSPRRDEGYTF
TRBJ2-7 | TRBV14 | CASSYYPDGAAGSYEQYF
TRBJ2-6 | TRBV3-1/TRBV3-2 | CASSPYIGGVFLTF
TRBJ2-3 | TRBV28 | CASSLSGTFGGTDTQYF
TRBJ1-1 | TRBV11-2 | CASSLEAGGITFF
TRBJ2-7 | TRBV3-1/TRBV3-2 | CASSPGQGPYEQYF
TRBJ1-1 | TRBV27 | CASSSLTDNMNTEAFF
TRBJ2-3 | TRBV6-4 | CASSDSADPKGTDTQYF
TRBJ2-7 | TRBV27 | CASSSTGFPYEQYF
TRBJ1-1 | TRBV7-8 | CASSLDANTEAFF
TRBJ1-3 | TRBV7-9 | CASSLAPSGNTIYF
TRBJ1-5 | TRBV18 | CASSPQGGGNQPQHF
TRBJ2-2 | TRBV4-3 | CASSQGFRENTGELFF
TRBJ2-3 | TRBV25-1 | CASSDDSTTDTQYF
TRBJ2-7 | TRBV9 | CASSFRGAGAEQYF
TRBJ1-2 | TRBV29-1 | CSASVRDYGYTF
TRBJ1-5 | TRBV7-2 | CATTRDSTFNQPQHF
TRBJ2-4 | TRBV7-9 | CASSLAGDPEAKNIQYF
TRBJ2-7 | TRBV19 | CASSKSPDRAEQYF